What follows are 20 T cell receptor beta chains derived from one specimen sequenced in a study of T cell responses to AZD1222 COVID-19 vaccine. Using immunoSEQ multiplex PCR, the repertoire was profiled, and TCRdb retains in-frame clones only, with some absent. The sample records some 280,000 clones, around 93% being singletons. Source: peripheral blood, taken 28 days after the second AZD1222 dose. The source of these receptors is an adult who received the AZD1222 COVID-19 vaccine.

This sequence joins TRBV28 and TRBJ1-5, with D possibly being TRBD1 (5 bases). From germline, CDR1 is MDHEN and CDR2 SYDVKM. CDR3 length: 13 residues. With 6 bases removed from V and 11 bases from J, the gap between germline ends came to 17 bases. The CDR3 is CASRLTEGRTQHF. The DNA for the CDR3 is TGTGCCAGCAGACTAACCGAGGGGAGGACCCAGCATTTT.

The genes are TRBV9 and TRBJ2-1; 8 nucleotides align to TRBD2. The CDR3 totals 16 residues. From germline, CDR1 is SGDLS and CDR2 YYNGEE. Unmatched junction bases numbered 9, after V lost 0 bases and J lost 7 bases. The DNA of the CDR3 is TGTGCCAGCAGCGTAGGGCCAGCGGGAGTTTTGAATGAGCAGTTCTTC. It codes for CASSVGPAGVLNEQFF. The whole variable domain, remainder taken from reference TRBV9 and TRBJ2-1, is DSGVTQTPKHLITATGQRVTLRCSPRSGDLSVYWYQQSLDQGLQFLIQYYNGEERAKGNILERFSAQQFPDLHSELNLSSLELGDSALYFCASSVGPAGVLNEQFFGPGTRLTVL.

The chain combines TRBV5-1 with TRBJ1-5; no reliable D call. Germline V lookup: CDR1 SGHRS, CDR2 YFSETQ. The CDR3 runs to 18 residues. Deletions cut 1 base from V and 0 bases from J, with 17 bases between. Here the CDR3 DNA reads TGCGCCAGCAGCTTGACAGTCATTCGAGCCTTTAGCAATCAGCCCCAGCATTTT. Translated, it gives CASSLTVIRAFSNQPQHF.

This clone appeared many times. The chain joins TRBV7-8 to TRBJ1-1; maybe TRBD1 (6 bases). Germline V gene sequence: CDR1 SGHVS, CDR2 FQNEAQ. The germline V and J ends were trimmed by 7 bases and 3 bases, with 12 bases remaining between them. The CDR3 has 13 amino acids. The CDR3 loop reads CASTPTGYTEAFF. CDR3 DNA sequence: TGTGCCAGCACCCCGACAGGCTACACTGAAGCTTTCTTT.

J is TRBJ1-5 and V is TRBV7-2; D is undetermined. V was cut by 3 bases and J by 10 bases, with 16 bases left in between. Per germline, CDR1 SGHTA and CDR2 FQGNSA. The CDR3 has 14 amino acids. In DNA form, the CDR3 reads TGTGCCAGCAGCTTGGTACATACAGCGGGTCCCCAGCATTTT. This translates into CASSLVHTAGPQHF.

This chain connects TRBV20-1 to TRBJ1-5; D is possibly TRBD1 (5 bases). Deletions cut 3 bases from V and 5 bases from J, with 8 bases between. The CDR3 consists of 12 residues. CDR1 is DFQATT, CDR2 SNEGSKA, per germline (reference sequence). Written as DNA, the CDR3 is TGCAGTGCTAGTCGGGGGGATCAGCCCCAGCATTTT. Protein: CSASRGDQPQHF.

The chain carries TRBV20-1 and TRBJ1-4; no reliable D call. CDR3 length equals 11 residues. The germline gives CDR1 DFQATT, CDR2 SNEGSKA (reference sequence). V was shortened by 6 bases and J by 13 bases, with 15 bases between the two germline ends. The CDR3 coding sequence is TGCAGTGCCGGGCGAGATAGCGGACTGTTTTTT. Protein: CSAGRDSGLFF.

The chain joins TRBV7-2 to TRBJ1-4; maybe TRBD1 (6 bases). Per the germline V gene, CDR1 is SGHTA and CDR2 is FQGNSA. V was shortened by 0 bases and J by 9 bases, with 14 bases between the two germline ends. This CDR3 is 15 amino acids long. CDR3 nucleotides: TGTGCCAGCAGCTTAGCCCGGGGGCAGGGTCAAAAACTGTTTTTT. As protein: CASSLARGQGQKLFF. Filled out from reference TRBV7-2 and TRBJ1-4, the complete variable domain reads GAGVSQSPSNKVTEKGKDVELRCDPISGHTALYWYRQSLGQGLEFLIYFQGNSAPDKSGLPSDRFSAERTGGSVSTLTIQRTQQEDSAVYLCASSLARGQGQKLFFGSGTQLSVL.

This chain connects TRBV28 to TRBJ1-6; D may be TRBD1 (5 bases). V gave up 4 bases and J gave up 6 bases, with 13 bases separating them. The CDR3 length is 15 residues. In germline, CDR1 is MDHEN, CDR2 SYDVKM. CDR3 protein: CASSSQGAPNSPLHF. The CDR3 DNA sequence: TGTGCCAGCAGTTCTCAGGGAGCGCCTAATTCACCCCTCCACTTT.

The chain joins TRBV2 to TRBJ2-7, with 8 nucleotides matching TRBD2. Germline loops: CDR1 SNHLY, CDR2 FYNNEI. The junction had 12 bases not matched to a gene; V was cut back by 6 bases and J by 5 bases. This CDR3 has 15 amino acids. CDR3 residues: CASSPAGGVRDEQYF. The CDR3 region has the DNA TGTGCCAGCAGCCCTGCCGGGGGGGTTAGGGACGAGCAGTACTTC.

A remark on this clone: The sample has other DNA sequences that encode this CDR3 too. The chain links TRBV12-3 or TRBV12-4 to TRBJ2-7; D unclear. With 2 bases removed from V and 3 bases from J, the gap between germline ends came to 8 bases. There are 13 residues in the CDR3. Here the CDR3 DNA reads TGTGCCAGCAGTTTATCCCTTGGCTACGAGCAGTACTTC. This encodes CASSLSLGYEQYF.

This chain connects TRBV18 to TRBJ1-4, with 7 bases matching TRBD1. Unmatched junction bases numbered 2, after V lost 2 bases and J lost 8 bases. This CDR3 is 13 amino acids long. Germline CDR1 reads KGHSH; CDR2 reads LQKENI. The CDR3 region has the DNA TGTGCCAGCTCACCAGAGGGACAGGAAAAACTGTTTTTT. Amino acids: CASSPEGQEKLFF.

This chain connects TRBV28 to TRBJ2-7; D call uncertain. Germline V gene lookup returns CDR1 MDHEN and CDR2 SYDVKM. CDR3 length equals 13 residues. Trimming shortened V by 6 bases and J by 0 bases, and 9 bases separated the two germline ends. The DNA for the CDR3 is TGTGCCAGCAGATCGCCAATCTCCTACGAGCAGTACTTC. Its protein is CASRSPISYEQYF.

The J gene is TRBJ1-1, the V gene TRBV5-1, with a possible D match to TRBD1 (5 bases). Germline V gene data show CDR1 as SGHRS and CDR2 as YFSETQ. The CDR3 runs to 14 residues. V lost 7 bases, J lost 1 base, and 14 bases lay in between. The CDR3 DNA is TGCGCCAGCCACCCGCCGGGGGGGAACACTGAAGCTTTCTTT. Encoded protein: CASHPPGGNTEAFF.

The CDR3 nucleotides read TGTGCCAGCTCCCAGGACAGTATGGAGCAGTACTTC. It is translated as CASSQDSMEQYF. The chain recombines TRBV18 with TRBJ2-7; TRBD1 is a possible D gene (6 bases). CDR3 length equals 12 residues. Germline V gene data show CDR1 as KGHSH and CDR2 as LQKENI. With 6 bases removed from V and 7 bases from J, the gap between germline ends came to 13 bases.

Written as DNA, the CDR3 is TGTGCCAGCAGTTCACCTAGCAATCAGCCCCAGCATTTT. This codes for CASSSPSNQPQHF. The genes are TRBV28 and TRBJ1-5; D is ambiguous. Germline CDR1 is MDHEN and CDR2 is SYDVKM. The CDR3 consists of 13 residues. V shed 4 bases and J shed 0 bases, with 4 bases lying between them.

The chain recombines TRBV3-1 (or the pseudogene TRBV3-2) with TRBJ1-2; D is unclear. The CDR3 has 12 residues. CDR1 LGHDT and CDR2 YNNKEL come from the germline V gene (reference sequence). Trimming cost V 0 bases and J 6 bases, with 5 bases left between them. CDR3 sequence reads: CASSQDENGYTF. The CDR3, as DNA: TGTGCCAGCAGCCAAGATGAGAATGGCTACACCTTC.

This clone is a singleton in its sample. DNA of the CDR3: TGTGCCAGCAGTCCGAGCGGGACCGCGAACACCGGGGAGCTGTTTTTT. Protein: CASSPSGTANTGELFF. This chain links TRBV9 with TRBJ2-2; 7 bases line up with TRBD2. This CDR3 region has 16 residues. V was pared by 5 bases and J by 0 bases, with 7 bases of the junction left unmatched. Germline V gene sequence: CDR1 SGDLS, CDR2 YYNGEE. Full variable domain (remainder filled in from reference TRBV9 and TRBJ2-2): DSGVTQTPKHLITATGQRVTLRCSPRSGDLSVYWYQQSLDQGLQFLIQYYNGEERAKGNILERFSAQQFPDLHSELNLSSLELGDSALYFCASSPSGTANTGELFFGEGSRLTVL.

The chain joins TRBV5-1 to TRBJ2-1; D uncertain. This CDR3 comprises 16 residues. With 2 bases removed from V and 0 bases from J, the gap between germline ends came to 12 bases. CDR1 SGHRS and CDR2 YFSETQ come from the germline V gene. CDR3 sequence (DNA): TGCGCCAGCAGCTTCTCACAACGAAGCTCCTACAATGAGCAGTTCTTC. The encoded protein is CASSFSQRSSYNEQFF.

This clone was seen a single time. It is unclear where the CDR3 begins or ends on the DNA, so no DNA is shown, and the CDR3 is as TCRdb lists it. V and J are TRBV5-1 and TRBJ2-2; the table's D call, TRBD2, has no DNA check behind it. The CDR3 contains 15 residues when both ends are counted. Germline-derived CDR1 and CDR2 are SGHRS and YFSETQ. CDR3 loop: CASSFGPGGTGELFF.